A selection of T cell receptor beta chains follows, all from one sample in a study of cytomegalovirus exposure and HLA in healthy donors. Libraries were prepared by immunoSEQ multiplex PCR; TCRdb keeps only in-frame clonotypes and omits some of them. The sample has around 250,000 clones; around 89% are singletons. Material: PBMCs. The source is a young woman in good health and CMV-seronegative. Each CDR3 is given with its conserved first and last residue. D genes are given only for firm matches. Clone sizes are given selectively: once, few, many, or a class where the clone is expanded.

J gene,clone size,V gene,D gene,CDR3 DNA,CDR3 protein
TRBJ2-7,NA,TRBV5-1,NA,TGCGCCAGCAGCTTGGAGGACTACAGCTCCTACGAGCAGTACTTC,CASSLEDYSSYEQYF
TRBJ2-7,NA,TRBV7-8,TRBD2,TGTGCCAGCGGGCGGGGGGCCTACGAGCAGTACTTC,CASGRGAYEQYF
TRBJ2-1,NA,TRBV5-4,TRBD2,TGTGCCAGCAGCTTGGCCTCACTACTAGCGGGTGAGCAGTTCTTC,CASSLASLLAGEQFF
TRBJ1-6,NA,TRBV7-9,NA,TGTGCCAGCAGCTTCTGGGGGGGCGCGGATTTGGATTCACCCCTCCACTTT,CASSFWGGADLDSPLHF
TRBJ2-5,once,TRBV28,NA,TGTGCCAGCAGTTCCGAAGAGACCCAGTACTTC,CASSSEETQYF
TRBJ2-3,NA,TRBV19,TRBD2,TGTGCCAGTAGTGTTAGCGGGCTGAGAGATACGCAGTATTTT,CASSVSGLRDTQYF
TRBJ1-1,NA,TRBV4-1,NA,TGCGCCAGCAGCCAAGATGTGGGGGCCCAGAACACTGAAGCTTTCTTT,CASSQDVGAQNTEAFF
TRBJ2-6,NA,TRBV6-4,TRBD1,TGTGCCAGCAGTGGGGGACAGGCCTCTGGGGCCAACGTCCTGACTTTC,CASSGGQASGANVLTF
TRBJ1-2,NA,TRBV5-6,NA,TGTGCCAGCAGCTTGGCCCGGGACGCCCGCGGGGGCTATGGCTACACCTTC,CASSLARDARGGYGYTF
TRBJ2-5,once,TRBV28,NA,TGTGCCAGCAGTTTTGCTCCGGCAAATCGGACTCATCAAGAGACCCAGTACTTC,CASSFAPANRTHQETQYF
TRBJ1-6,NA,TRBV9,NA,TGTGCCAGCAGCGCCGGTGAGACAGCGATCGGTTCACCCCTCCACTTT,CASSAGETAIGSPLHF
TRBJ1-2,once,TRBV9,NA,TGTGCCAGCAGCGTAGAAGACACCTCTAACTATGGCTACACCTTC,CASSVEDTSNYGYTF
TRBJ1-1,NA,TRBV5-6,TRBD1,TGTGCCAGCAGCCCGAGACAGGGTAGAGCTTTCTTT,CASSPRQGRAFF
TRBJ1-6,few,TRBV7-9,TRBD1,TGTGCCAGCAGCCCCTGGGACAGGGCAAATTCACCCCTCCACTTT,CASSPWDRANSPLHF
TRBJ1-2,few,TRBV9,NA,TGTGCCAGCAGCGTAGGGCAGGTGAACTATGGCTACACCTTC,CASSVGQVNYGYTF
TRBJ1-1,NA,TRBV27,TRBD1,TGTGCCAGCAGTCGTCGGACAGGGGGCTCCGCTGAAGCTTTCTTT,CASSRRTGGSAEAFF
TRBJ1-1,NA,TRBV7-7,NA,TGTGCTAGCAGCTTATCAGTGAACACTGAAGCTTTCTTT,CASSLSVNTEAFF
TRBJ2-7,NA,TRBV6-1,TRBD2,TGTGCCAGCAGTGATCATGCGCGGGGGGACTCCTACGAGCAGTACTTC,CASSDHARGDSYEQYF
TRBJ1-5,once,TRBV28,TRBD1,TGTGCCAGCACTTGGACAGGGGGCCTTAGCAATCAGCCCCAGCATTTT,CASTWTGGLSNQPQHF
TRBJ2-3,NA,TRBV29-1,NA,TGCAGCCTCCGCCGGACGGGCGGGGCAGATACGCAGTATTTT,CSLRRTGGADTQYF
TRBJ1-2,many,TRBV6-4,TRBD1,TGTGCCAGCAGTGACTCGGACAGGGGTGGCTACACCTTC,CASSDSDRGGYTF
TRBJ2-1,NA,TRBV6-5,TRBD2,TGTGCCAGCAGTTACTCTGCGGGGGGGCTCTACAATGAGCAGTTCTTC,CASSYSAGGLYNEQFF
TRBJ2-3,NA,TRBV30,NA,TGTGCCTGGAGTGGGGGAGCTAGCACAGATACGCAGTATTTT,CAWSGGASTDTQYF
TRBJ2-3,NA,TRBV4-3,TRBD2,TGCGCCAGCAGCCAATTTGACCCCCGTTTAGCGGGGGTTATAGATACGCAGTATTTT,CASSQFDPRLAGVIDTQYF
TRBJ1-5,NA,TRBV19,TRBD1,TGTGCCAGTAGTGACACCCAGGGGGTTGGCAATCAGCCCCAGCATTTT,CASSDTQGVGNQPQHF
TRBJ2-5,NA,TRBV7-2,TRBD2,TGTGCCAGCGGACTAGACCAAGAGACCCAGTACTTC,CASGLDQETQYF
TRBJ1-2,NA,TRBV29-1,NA,TGCAGCGTTGACTCACCAGGGGTGAACTATGGCTACACCTTC,CSVDSPGVNYGYTF
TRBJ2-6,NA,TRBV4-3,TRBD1,TGCGCCAGCAGCCACCGGGACAGTCACGCAATCTCTGGGGCCAACGTCCTGACTTTC,CASSHRDSHAISGANVLTF
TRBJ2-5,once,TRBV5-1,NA,TGCGCCAGCAGCTTGATTGGCGGGATGGTGGAGACCCAGTACTTC,CASSLIGGMVETQYF
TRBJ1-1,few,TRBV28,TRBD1,TGTGCCAGCAGGTCCTCGGGACAGGGTAGTTCAGCTTTCTTT,CASRSSGQGSSAFF
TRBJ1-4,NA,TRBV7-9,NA,TGTGCCAGCAGCCCAAGGGGAGGTACAACTAATGAAAAACTGTTTTTT,CASSPRGGTTNEKLFF
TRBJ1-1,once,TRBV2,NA,TGTGCCAGCAGAAGAGATAAAGCTTTCTTT,CASRRDKAFF
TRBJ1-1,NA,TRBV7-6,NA,TGTGCCAGCAGCGAGGATCCAACAGGGTTGGCTGAAGCTTTCTTT,CASSEDPTGLAEAFF
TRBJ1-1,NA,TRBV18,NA,TGTGCCAGCTCACAGAATCTAGACAGTGAAGCTTTCTTT,CASSQNLDSEAFF
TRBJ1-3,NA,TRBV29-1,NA,TGCAGCGTTGTTCAGGGTGGCTCTGGAAACACCATATATTTT,CSVVQGGSGNTIYF
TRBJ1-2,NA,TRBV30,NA,TGTGCCTGGCGGGGGGGGCTGGGCTACACCTTC,CAWRGGLGYTF
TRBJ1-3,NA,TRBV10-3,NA,TGTGCCGTCTGGTCTACTGGAAACACCATATATTTT,CAVWSTGNTIYF
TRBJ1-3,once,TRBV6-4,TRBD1,TGTGCCAGCAGGAAGGACAGGGGGACGCTCTCTGGAAACACCATATATTTT,CASRKDRGTLSGNTIYF
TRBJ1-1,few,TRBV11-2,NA,TGTGCCAGCAGCTTCCTTAGTGGGTGGGAGGCGGACACTGAAGCTTTCTTT,CASSFLSGWEADTEAFF
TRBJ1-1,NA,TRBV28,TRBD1,TGTGCCAGCAGGCTAGACAGGGGATCTGAAGCTTTCTTT,CASRLDRGSEAFF
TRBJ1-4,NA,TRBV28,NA,TGTGCCAGCAGTTTCCCGACGGGGGGCCGCACTAATGAAAAACTGTTTTTT,CASSFPTGGRTNEKLFF
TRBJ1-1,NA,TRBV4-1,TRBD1,TGCGCCAGCAGTCGGATTGACAGGGCGGACACTGAAGCTTTCTTT,CASSRIDRADTEAFF
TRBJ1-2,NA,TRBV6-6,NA,TGTGCCAGCAGTTACCCAGGGGATTATGGCTACACCTTC,CASSYPGDYGYTF
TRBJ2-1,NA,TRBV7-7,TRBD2,TGTGCTAGCAGCCGGGGGACCGGGGGGTACAATGAGCAGTTCTTC,CASSRGTGGYNEQFF
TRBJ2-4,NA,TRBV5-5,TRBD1,TGTGCCAGCAGCCAAGGGACAGGGGGCCTCTTGGCCAAAAACATTCAGTACTTC,CASSQGTGGLLAKNIQYF
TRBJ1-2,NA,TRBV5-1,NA,TGCGCCAGCAGCTACCCCGACAGGCAGGGGAACTATGGCTACACCTTC,CASSYPDRQGNYGYTF
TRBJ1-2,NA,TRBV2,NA,TGTGCCAGCAGTGTTGGGGGGGGGCTCAGCCCCAAAGGCTACACCTTC,CASSVGGGLSPKGYTF
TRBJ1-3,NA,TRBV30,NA,TGTGCCTGGAGTCCCTTATCCTCTGGAAACACCATATATTTT,CAWSPLSSGNTIYF
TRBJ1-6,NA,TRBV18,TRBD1,TGTGCCAGCTCCCAGGGACAGGGAAATTCACCCCTCCACTTT,CASSQGQGNSPLHF
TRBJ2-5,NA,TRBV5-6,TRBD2,TGTGCCAGCAGCTACCTAGCGGTTCAAGAGACCCAGTACTTC,CASSYLAVQETQYF
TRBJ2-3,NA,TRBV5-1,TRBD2,TGCGCCAGCAGCTTTATGCTAGCGGGGGGCACAGATACGCAGTATTTT,CASSFMLAGGTDTQYF
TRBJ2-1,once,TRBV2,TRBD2,TGTGCCAGCAGAGAGCTACCGAGGGGACTAGCGGGGCAAGGGTACAATGAGCAGTTCTTC,CASRELPRGLAGQGYNEQFF
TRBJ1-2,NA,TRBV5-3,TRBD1,TGTGCCAGAAGCTCCATTACGAAACAGGGGATATTTAACTATGGCTACACCTTC,CARSSITKQGIFNYGYTF
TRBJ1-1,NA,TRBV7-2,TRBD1,TGTGCCAGCAGCGCAACGGCAGGGGGATTGACTGAAGCTTTCTTT,CASSATAGGLTEAFF
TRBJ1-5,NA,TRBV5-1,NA,TGCGCCAGCAGCCTTTATAGCAATCAGCCCCAGCATTTT,CASSLYSNQPQHF
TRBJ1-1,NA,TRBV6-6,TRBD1,TGTGCCAGCAGTCCCACGGACAGGGGAACTGAAGCTTTCTTT,CASSPTDRGTEAFF
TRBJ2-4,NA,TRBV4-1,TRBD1,TGCGCCAGCAGCCAAAACGTACAGACAGGGGGCAGGAACATTCAGTACTTC,CASSQNVQTGGRNIQYF
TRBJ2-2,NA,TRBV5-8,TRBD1,TGTGCCAGCAGCCTTAGGGGACAGGGCCCGAACACCGGGGAGCTGTTTTTT,CASSLRGQGPNTGELFF
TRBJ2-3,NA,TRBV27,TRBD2,TGTGCCAGCACCCCCGCTAGCGGGGGGGCGAGTACGCAGTATTTT,CASTPASGGASTQYF
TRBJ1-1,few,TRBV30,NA,TGTGCCTGGAGTGTTTGGACAGACAACACTGAAGCTTTCTTT,CAWSVWTDNTEAFF